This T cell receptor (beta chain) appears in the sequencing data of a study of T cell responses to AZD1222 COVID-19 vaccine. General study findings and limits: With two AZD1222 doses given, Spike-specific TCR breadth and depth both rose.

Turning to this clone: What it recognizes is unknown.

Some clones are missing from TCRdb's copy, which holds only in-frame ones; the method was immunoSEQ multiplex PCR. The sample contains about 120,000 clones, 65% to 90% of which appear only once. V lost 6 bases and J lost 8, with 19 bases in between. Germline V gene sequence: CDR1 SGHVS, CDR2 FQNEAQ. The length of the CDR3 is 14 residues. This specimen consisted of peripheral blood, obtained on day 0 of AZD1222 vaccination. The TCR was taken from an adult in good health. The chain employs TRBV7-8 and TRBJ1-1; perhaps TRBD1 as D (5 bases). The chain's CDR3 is CASRRDSGSSEAFF. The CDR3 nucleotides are TGTGCCAGCAGACGAGACAGTGGTTCCTCAGAAGCTTTCTTT.